This T cell receptor (beta chain) originates from a study of beta chain features in type 1 diabetes. General study points: Moderately but significantly shorter TCRB CDR3s were found in Type 1 diabetes patients in all four CD4+ subsets. The naive, central memory and Treg TCRB repertoires showed an apparent similarity that was greater among patients than among healthy donors. For TCRB rearrangement, an influence of HLA type remained unresolved here. Researchers cautioned that cDNA sequencing could over-represent cells with high TCR expression.

Reverse transcribing all isolated RNA meant expressed TCRB transcripts were sequenced. Repertoires were generated with immunoSEQ multiplex PCR, while TCRdb's copy carries only in-frame clones and drops some. Of over 300,000 clones listed, roughly a tenth are singletons. It was via CD45RO/CCR7/CD25/CD127/CD95/CD27 that CD4+ naive, central memory, regulatory and stem cell-like memory cells were sorted. In germline, CDR1 is MDHEN, CDR2 SYDVKM. The CDR3 spans 14 residues. Trimming pared 3 bases from V and 9 bases from J, leaving 15 bases between. Turning to this clone: Its specificity is unknown.

The clonotype comes from a young man with type 1 diabetes. The sequenced sample was central memory CD4+ T cells from blood. The genes are TRBV28 and TRBJ2-1; possibly TRBD1 for D (6 bases). The CDR3: CASSFQRGLTEQFF. Here the CDR3 DNA reads TGTGCCAGCAGTTTCCAAAGGGGGTTGACTGAGCAGTTCTTC.